This T cell receptor (beta chain) originates from a study of shared clonotypes between healthy human individuals. Study details: Those who served as donors were two women and a few men between the ages of 18 and 49.

Produced via immunoSEQ multiplex PCR; TCRdb's table is partial and in-frame only. Of a few million clones listed, over 85% are singletons. In the case of this clone: The same CDR3 arises from other DNA sequences in this sample as well.

CDR1 is SGHDT, CDR2 YYEEEE, per germline. This CDR3 comprises 14 residues. Trimming pared 2 bases from V and 4 bases from J, leaving 10 bases between. Selected positively for CCR7 and CD45RO-negative, naive CD8 cells excluded terminally differentiated effector memory CD45RA+ cells. Study donors comprised healthy, HIV-negative adults devoid of recent acute infection or vaccination. The chain is built from TRBV5-6 and TRBJ2-1; possible D gene TRBD2, 5 bases. The origin of this receptor is a man younger than 35 in good health. Some clones in this sample may be carry-over from other donors' samples. Sample: naive CD8+ T cells from PBMCs. In nucleotides, the CDR3 is TGTGCCAGCAGCTTAGGAGGAAGGTACAATGAGCAGTTCTTC. It translates to CASSLGGRYNEQFF.